This TCR beta chain was retrieved from a study of low-dose radiotherapy and immunotherapy resistance in tumors. Study-wide background: Cohort 2 was treated with 1 Gy per fraction every two weeks, amounting to 13 Gy across 26 weeks. Intravenous cyclophosphamide 200 mg/m2 was given every two weeks, one day before radiation and immunotherapy.

Specified time point: before trial treatment. TRAV- and TRBV-specific primers, spanning alpha and beta chains, primed first-strand cDNA. PCR amplification of the TCRs was performed with Phusion for 20 PCR cycles, and it relied on a constant-region primer together with a V-primer adapter. TCRdb passed the reads through MiXCR, listing each CDR3 protein once. The sample lists around 80,000 distinct CDR3 sequences, approximately 20% occurring once. This clonotype was seen ten or more times. The starting material was PBMCs, obtained before treatment. This sequence was found in a male donor with prostate cancer.

CDR3: CSVSGYADYNEQFF. For the CDR3, the DNA is TGCAGCGTTAGCGGATACGCCGATTACAATGAGCAGTTCTTC. The chain employs TRBV29-1 and TRBJ2-1; D is possibly TRBD2 (5 bases). CDR1 and CDR2 (germline): SQVTM, ANQGSEA. The CDR3 sequence is 14 residues long. Trimming cost V 5 bases and J 4 bases, with 15 bases left between them.